The 24 T cell receptor beta chains reported below all come from one sample, sequenced in a study of blood T cell repertoires in COVID-19. Assay: immunoSEQ multiplex PCR; the TCRdb copy retains only in-frame clones and omits some. The table shows fewer than 300,000 clones, with under 90% occurring only once. Sequencing was carried out using peripheral blood. These receptors were taken from a human donor in a cohort sampled during active COVID-19.

This chain uses TRBV18 with TRBJ2-7; TRBD1 is a possible D gene (5 bases). Germline V gives CDR1 KGHSH, CDR2 LQKENI. The CDR3 is 13 amino acids. Trimming removed 2 bases at V and 5 bases at J, with 10 bases between. CDR3: CASSPRGTHEQYF. The CDR3 DNA sequence: TGTGCCAGCTCACCAAGGGGTACCCACGAGCAGTACTTC.

A word on this clone: Other nucleotide sequences from this sample produce the same CDR3. This chain connects TRBV11-2 to TRBJ1-2, with a weak D call TRBD1 (6 bases). The CDR3 extends over 11 amino acids. The germline gives CDR1 SGHAT, CDR2 FQNNGV. The V and J ends lost 2 bases and 8 bases respectively, with 6 bases between them. This chain's CDR3 is CASSLRGGYTF. CDR3 nucleotide sequence: TGTGCCAGCAGCTTAAGGGGGGGCTACACCTTC. Based on the CDR3 plus reference TRBV11-2 and TRBJ1-2, the full variable domain is EAGVAQSPRYKIIEKRQSVAFWCNPISGHATLYWYQQILGQGPKLLIQFQNNGVVDDSQLPKDRFSAERLKGVDSTLKIQPAKLEDSAVYLCASSLRGGYTFGSGTRLTVV.

This chain connects TRBV5-1 to TRBJ2-3, with TRBD2 as a possible D gene (5 bases). This CDR3 spans 12 amino acids. Trimming left V 2 bases short and J 8 bases short, with 9 bases between. The germline V gene encodes CDR1 SGHRS and CDR2 YFSETQ. The CDR3 DNA is TGCGCCAGCAGCTTAGGAGGAGTTACGCAGTATTTT. It codes for CASSLGGVTQYF. The full variable domain, rest sourced from reference TRBV5-1 and TRBJ2-3, is KAGVTQTPRYLIKTRGQQVTLSCSPISGHRSVSWYQQTPGQGLQFLFEYFSETQRNKGNFPGRFSGRQFSNSRSEMNVSTLELGDSALYLCASSLGGVTQYFGPGTRLTVL.

This chain connects TRBV7-2 to TRBJ1-2, with 7 bases fitting TRBD1. V was clipped by 5 bases and J by 2 bases; unmatched bases: 2. The V gene's germline CDR1 is SGHTA and CDR2 FQGNSA. The CDR3 spans 13 residues. The CDR3 coding sequence is TGTGCCAGCAGCCCGGGACAGAACTATGGCTACACCTTC. Protein product: CASSPGQNYGYTF. Using reference TRBV7-2 and TRBJ1-2 for the parts outside the CDR3, the full variable domain is GAGVSQSPSNKVTEKGKDVELRCDPISGHTALYWYRQSLGQGLEFLIYFQGNSAPDKSGLPSDRFSAERTGGSVSTLTIQRTQQEDSAVYLCASSPGQNYGYTFGSGTRLTVV.

V and J are TRBV18 and TRBJ2-7; 7 positions agree with TRBD1. The CDR3 spans 14 residues. CDR1 is KGHSH and CDR2 is LQKENI in the germline V gene. J lost 5 bases, V lost 3 bases, and 7 bases had no gene match. The CDR3 loop reads CASSPRQGVDEQYF. CDR3 DNA sequence: TGTGCCAGCTCACCGAGACAGGGCGTGGACGAGCAGTACTTC.

The rearrangement joins TRBV11-1 to TRBJ2-5; D remains unclear. The CDR3 loop spans 13 amino acids. Germline lookup yields CDR1 SGHAT and CDR2 FQDESV (reference sequence). V gave up 1 base and J gave up 2 bases, with 5 bases separating them. CDR3: CASSLGLQETQYF. In nucleotides, the CDR3 is TGTGCCAGCAGCTTAGGACTTCAAGAGACCCAGTACTTC.

The J gene is TRBJ2-5, the V gene TRBV9; 8 bases map to TRBD2. CDR3 size: 16 residues. V lost 3 bases, J lost 4 bases, and 11 bases stayed unmatched. Germline V gene data show CDR1 as SGDLS and CDR2 as YYNGEE. CDR3 in DNA: TGTGCCAGCAGCGCTCACCTGGGACTAGGGGGAGAGACCCAGTACTTC. Translating gives CASSAHLGLGGETQYF.

The chain employs TRBV7-8 and TRBJ2-4; D possibly corresponds to TRBD2 (5 bases). The CDR3 length is 15 residues. Germline lookup yields CDR1 SGHVS and CDR2 FQNEAQ. Trimming removed 3 bases at V and 2 bases at J, with 11 bases between. The CDR3 region has the DNA TGTGCCAGCAGCTTGGAGGTTGGGTCCAAAAACATTCAGTACTTC. Encoded protein: CASSLEVGSKNIQYF.

The chain links TRBV9 to TRBJ2-7, with a weak D call TRBD2 (6 bases). This CDR3 has 14 residues. The germline V and J ends were trimmed by 0 bases and 2 bases, with 9 bases remaining between them. The germline V gene has CDR1 SGDLS and CDR2 YYNGEE. In nucleotides, the CDR3 is TGTGCCAGCAGCGTAGATCCGGGGGCCTACGAGCAGTACTTC. It translates to CASSVDPGAYEQYF.

In its sample, this clone was seen once. The J gene is TRBJ2-7, the V gene TRBV19; D unresolved. V was cut by 9 bases and J by 2 bases, with 23 bases left in between. CDR3 length equals 16 residues. CDR1 and CDR2 (germline): LNHDA, SQIVND (reference sequence). CDR3 in DNA: TGTGCCAGCCTGAACAGTTTCATGACCCGGACCTACGAGCAGTACTTC. This sequence encodes CASLNSFMTRTYEQYF.

Notes on this clone: The sample holds other DNA sequences that translate to the same CDR3. The chain joins TRBV7-2 to TRBJ1-5; 8 bases map to TRBD1. Germline values: CDR1 SGHTA, CDR2 FQGNSA. The CDR3 is 15 amino acids. Losses at the gene ends were 5 bases for V and 1 base for J; bases not matched to a gene: 4. The CDR3 here is CASSLGQASNQPQHF. The DNA of the CDR3 is TGTGCCAGCAGCCTGGGACAGGCCAGCAATCAGCCCCAGCATTTT.

V gene TRBV6-5 combines with J gene TRBJ2-7, with D possibly matching TRBD2 (6 bases). V lost 10 bases, J lost 6 bases, and 19 bases lay in between. The CDR3 consists of 13 residues. Germline assignment: CDR1 MNHEY and CDR2 SVGAGI. DNA for the CDR3: TGTGCCACCCTTGTCGGGGGTTCAGGCGAGCAGTACTTC. It codes for CATLVGGSGEQYF.

The genes are TRBV3-1 (or the pseudogene TRBV3-2) and TRBJ2-2; D possibly corresponds to TRBD1 (5 bases). CDR1 is LGHDT, CDR2 YNNKEL, per germline (reference sequence). The length of the CDR3 is 17 residues. V lost 4 bases and J lost 0, with 15 bases in between. Here the CDR3 reads CASSRRPDKANTGELFF. CDR3 coding DNA: TGTGCCAGCAGCCGGAGACCGGACAAAGCGAACACCGGGGAGCTGTTTTTT.

This chain uses TRBV15 with TRBJ1-2, with 10 bases identical to TRBD1. Germline V gives CDR1 LNHNV, CDR2 YYDKDF (reference sequence). V lost 0 bases and J lost 8; bases outside the gene matches: 12. The CDR3 covers 17 residues. In nucleotides, the CDR3 is TGTGCCACCAGCAGAGATTTTGGGACAGGGGTATCCGTAGGCTACACCTTC. Protein product: CATSRDFGTGVSVGYTF.

This chain uses TRBV5-1 with TRBJ2-7, with TRBD2 matching 13 bases. The V gene end was trimmed by 4 bases and the J gene end by 0 bases; junction bases not matched to a gene: 7. CDR3 length equals 17 residues. The germline V gene has CDR1 SGHRS and CDR2 YFSETQ. CDR3 sequence (DNA): TGCGCCAGCAGCGGCGGACTAGCGGGGGCCCTCTCCTACGAGCAGTACTTC. Translation: CASSGGLAGALSYEQYF. The full variable domain, its missing parts supplied by reference TRBV5-1 and TRBJ2-7, is KAGVTQTPRYLIKTRGQQVTLSCSPISGHRSVSWYQQTPGQGLQFLFEYFSETQRNKGNFPGRFSGRQFSNSRSEMNVSTLELGDSALYLCASSGGLAGALSYEQYFGPGTRLTVT.

The chain joins TRBV5-4 to TRBJ2-7; 10 positions match TRBD1. CDR1 and CDR2 (germline): SGHNT, YYREEE (reference sequence). With 4 bases clipped from V and 2 bases from J, the junction kept 6 bases outside the gene matches. The CDR3 totals 15 residues. In DNA form, the CDR3 reads TGTGCCAGCAGCACTCGACAGGGGGCAGCCTACGAGCAGTACTTC. Its protein product is CASSTRQGAAYEQYF.

The gene calls are TRBV4-2 and TRBJ2-1; tentative D call: TRBD1 (6 bases). CDR1 and CDR2 from the germline V gene are LGHNA and YNFKEQ. Trimming removed 0 bases from V and 9 bases from J, with 18 bases in between. This CDR3 is built from 16 residues. The CDR3 loop reads CASSQETSGQRGEQFF. In DNA, the CDR3 is TGTGCCAGCAGCCAAGAGACATCGGGACAAAGGGGTGAGCAGTTCTTC.

The V and J genes are TRBV2 and TRBJ1-1; 8 nucleotides line up with TRBD1. Germline CDR1 reads SNHLY; CDR2 reads FYNNEI. Trimming at V came to 2 bases and at J to 4 bases, leaving 3 bases not matched to a gene. This CDR3 spans 14 amino acids. Here the CDR3 reads CASSERTGSTEAFF. CDR3 coding DNA: TGTGCCAGCAGTGAACGGACAGGGTCCACTGAAGCTTTCTTT.

J is TRBJ2-5 and V is TRBV7-2, with a weak D call TRBD2 (5 bases). The length of the CDR3 is 14 residues. The V end was cut by 5 bases, the J end by 1 base, with 11 bases between. The germline gives CDR1 SGHTA, CDR2 FQGNSA. The CDR3 is CASSPTRGQETQYF. The CDR3 DNA sequence: TGTGCCAGCAGCCCCACCCGGGGCCAAGAGACCCAGTACTTC.

J is TRBJ2-1 and V is TRBV5-4, with 8 bases that match TRBD1. CDR1 and CDR2 from the germline V gene are SGHNT and YYREEE (reference sequence). V shed 4 bases, J shed 1 base, and the junction held 7 bases outside the gene matches. This CDR3 has 16 residues. CDR3 DNA sequence: TGTGCCAGCAGCAGAGGACAGGGCCTTTCCTACAATGAGCAGTTCTTC. It specifies CASSRGQGLSYNEQFF.

CDR3 in amino acids: CASSYPPAYNSPLHF. The CDR3 bases are TGTGCCAGCAGTTACCCACCAGCCTATAATTCACCCCTCCACTTT. The chain joins TRBV6-2 or TRBV6-3 to TRBJ1-6; D is unresolved. The CDR3 is 15 residues long. Germline-derived CDR1 and CDR2 are MNHEY and SVGEGT. V lost 2 bases, J lost 2 bases, and 7 bases lay in between.

The chain has TRBV3-1 (or the pseudogene TRBV3-2) and TRBJ2-7; TRBD2 aligns across 8 bases. V trimming: 8 bases; J trimming: 6 bases; junction bases outside the gene matches: 12. This CDR3 has 14 residues. Germline CDR1 and CDR2: LGHDT and YNNKEL (reference sequence). CDR3 sequence: CASLDSGALGEQYF. CDR3 coding DNA: TGTGCCAGCCTTGATAGCGGGGCCTTGGGCGAGCAGTACTTC.

In its sample, this clone was seen a few times. The chain recombines TRBV11-2 with TRBJ2-1; TRBD2 might be the D (5 bases). Trimming removed 0 bases at V and 9 bases at J, with 12 bases between. The CDR3 has 14 residues. Germline V gene lookup returns CDR1 SGHAT and CDR2 FQNNGV. CDR3 bases: TGTGCCAGCAGCTTAGATAGGCAGGAGGTTGAGCAGTTCTTC. The encoded protein is CASSLDRQEVEQFF. Full variable domain (rest looked up from reference TRBV11-2 and TRBJ2-1): EAGVAQSPRYKIIEKRQSVAFWCNPISGHATLYWYQQILGQGPKLLIQFQNNGVVDDSQLPKDRFSAERLKGVDSTLKIQPAKLEDSAVYLCASSLDRQEVEQFFGPGTRLTVL.

This chain uses TRBV28 with TRBJ1-5; no clear D gene. Germline V CDR1 and CDR2: MDHEN, SYDVKM. V was trimmed by 5 bases and J by 7 bases, leaving 6 bases between them. This CDR3 contains 11 residues. CDR3 in DNA: TGTGCCAGCAGTGAAGCCCAGCCCCAGCATTTT. Encoded protein: CASSEAQPQHF.